This is a list of T cell receptor beta chains from one sample in a study of shared T cell receptors in the human thymus. Libraries were prepared by immunoSEQ multiplex PCR; TCRdb keeps only in-frame clonotypes and omits some of them. This table holds almost 550,000 clones, approximately 80% found once. This sample was shared with a second study, whose subject was human thymus T cells.

Sequencing was carried out using thymocytes. Receptor source: a boy under three years old with a congenital heart defect. The CDR3 runs from the conserved cysteine through the conserved F or W. Each record gives: CDR3 DNA, CDR3 protein, J gene, V gene, clone size, D gene. A D gene is named only where the DNA matches it firmly. Clone size appears in some rows only: once, few, many, or a class for an expanded clone.

CDR3 DNA: TGTGCCAGCAGGCCAGGTTTCACAGATACGCAGTATTTT
CDR3 protein: CASRPGFTDTQYF
J gene: TRBJ2-3
V gene: TRBV27
clone size: .
D gene: .

CDR3 DNA: TGTGCCAGCAGCAAGACATCTAGCGGTGCCTCCTACGAGCAGTACTTC
CDR3 protein: CASSKTSSGASYEQYF
J gene: TRBJ2-7
V gene: TRBV28
clone size: .
D gene: TRBD2

CDR3 DNA: TGTGCCAGCAGGTCCTCCCTCTCCTACGAGCAGTACTTC
CDR3 protein: CASRSSLSYEQYF
J gene: TRBJ2-7
V gene: TRBV6-5
clone size: few
D gene: .

CDR3 DNA: TGTGCCAGCAGTGGGGAGGTGGCAGGCCGCACAGATACGCAGTATTTT
CDR3 protein: CASSGEVAGRTDTQYF
J gene: TRBJ2-3
V gene: TRBV25-1
clone size: .
D gene: .

CDR3 DNA: TGCGCCAGCAGCCTCCTCCGGTCTGGAAACACCATATATTTT
CDR3 protein: CASSLLRSGNTIYF
J gene: TRBJ1-3
V gene: TRBV10-1
clone size: .
D gene: .

CDR3 DNA: TGTGCCACCAGCAGCACTCCCGGGACAGGGCATTCCTACGAGCAGTACTTC
CDR3 protein: CATSSTPGTGHSYEQYF
J gene: TRBJ2-7
V gene: TRBV15
clone size: .
D gene: TRBD1

CDR3 DNA: TGTGCCAGCAGCTTAACGGTAAGCGGCGATGAGCAGTTCTTC
CDR3 protein: CASSLTVSGDEQFF
J gene: TRBJ2-1
V gene: TRBV7-3
clone size: few
D gene: .

CDR3 DNA: TGTGCCAGCAGCCCCCGGCCGGGACTGCCCTACGAGCAGTACTTC
CDR3 protein: CASSPRPGLPYEQYF
J gene: TRBJ2-7
V gene: TRBV7-9
clone size: .
D gene: .

CDR3 DNA: TGTGCCAGCAGTTTCAGGCCCGGGACACAAGCTTTCTTT
CDR3 protein: CASSFRPGTQAFF
J gene: TRBJ1-1
V gene: TRBV28
clone size: once
D gene: .

CDR3 DNA: TGTGCCAGCAGTGGAGAGCGGCACTTGCACCACGAGCAGTACTTC
CDR3 protein: CASSGERHLHHEQYF
J gene: TRBJ2-7
V gene: TRBV27
clone size: .
D gene: .

CDR3 DNA: TGTGCCAGCAGCCCTACCGGGACTAGCGATCCAGATACGCAGTATTTT
CDR3 protein: CASSPTGTSDPDTQYF
J gene: TRBJ2-3
V gene: TRBV7-8
clone size: once
D gene: TRBD2

CDR3 DNA: TGTGCCAGCAGCTCACCACAGGGGGCTGGCGGGGAGCTGTTTTTT
CDR3 protein: CASSSPQGAGGELFF
J gene: TRBJ2-2
V gene: TRBV5-4
clone size: .
D gene: TRBD1

CDR3 DNA: TGTGCCAGCAGCCCTCGCGAGATGAGACACGAGCAGTACTTC
CDR3 protein: CASSPREMRHEQYF
J gene: TRBJ2-7
V gene: TRBV9
clone size: once
D gene: .

CDR3 DNA: TGTGCCAGCAGTGGAGGACAGGGGTTGAATCAGCCCCAGCATTTT
CDR3 protein: CASSGGQGLNQPQHF
J gene: TRBJ1-5
V gene: TRBV6-4
clone size: .
D gene: TRBD1

CDR3 DNA: TGTGCCAGCAGCCAAGATCGCTCCAAGCCCCAGGGAGATACGCAGTATTTT
CDR3 protein: CASSQDRSKPQGDTQYF
J gene: TRBJ2-3
V gene: TRBV4-2
clone size: few
D gene: .

CDR3 DNA: TGTGCCAGCAGTTACTCGAGCCCCGAGGCCAATGAAAAACTGTTTTTT
CDR3 protein: CASSYSSPEANEKLFF
J gene: TRBJ1-4
V gene: TRBV6-6
clone size: .
D gene: .

CDR3 DNA: TGTGCCAGCAGTTCAAACACCCTCGGGAGGGAGAACGAGCAGTACTTC
CDR3 protein: CASSSNTLGRENEQYF
J gene: TRBJ2-7
V gene: TRBV27
clone size: .
D gene: TRBD2

CDR3 DNA: TGTGCCAGCTCTCACAGGGACGAGCAGTACTTC
CDR3 protein: CASSHRDEQYF
J gene: TRBJ2-7
V gene: TRBV18
clone size: .
D gene: .

CDR3 DNA: TGTGCCTGGAGTCCTCTCGACAGGGGGAAGGAGACCCAGTACTTC
CDR3 protein: CAWSPLDRGKETQYF
J gene: TRBJ2-5
V gene: TRBV30
clone size: .
D gene: TRBD1

CDR3 DNA: TGTGCCAGCAGCACCGGACTAGGTCGGGAATCCTACAATGAGCAGTTCTTC
CDR3 protein: CASSTGLGRESYNEQFF
J gene: TRBJ2-1
V gene: TRBV7-2
clone size: once
D gene: TRBD2

CDR3 DNA: TGTGCCAGCAGTGCCCGGGACAGCTCCTACGAGCAGTACTTC
CDR3 protein: CASSARDSSYEQYF
J gene: TRBJ2-7
V gene: TRBV2
clone size: few
D gene: TRBD1

CDR3 DNA: TGTGCCAGCAGCCCACGACTAGCGGGAGGTCCCCGTAACTACGAGCAGTACTTC
CDR3 protein: CASSPRLAGGPRNYEQYF
J gene: TRBJ2-7
V gene: TRBV7-6
clone size: .
D gene: TRBD2

CDR3 DNA: TGTGCCACCAGCTTCTGCCGGGCGGGAGGGAAGTTAGATGAGCAGTTCTTC
CDR3 protein: CATSFCRAGGKLDEQFF
J gene: TRBJ2-1
V gene: TRBV15
clone size: .
D gene: TRBD2

CDR3 DNA: TGTGCCAGCAGTCCGCGGGGAGGGGGGACTGAAGCTTTCTTT
CDR3 protein: CASSPRGGGTEAFF
J gene: TRBJ1-1
V gene: TRBV28
clone size: .
D gene: .

CDR3 DNA: TGTGCCAGCAGCTCCCTAGCGGGAGGGCCCATCGAGCAGTACTTC
CDR3 protein: CASSSLAGGPIEQYF
J gene: TRBJ2-7
V gene: TRBV7-8
clone size: .
D gene: TRBD2

CDR3 DNA: TGTGCCAGCAGCCCTGAACAGGGGACATGGGCCGGGGAGCTGTTTTTT
CDR3 protein: CASSPEQGTWAGELFF
J gene: TRBJ2-2
V gene: TRBV4-2
clone size: .
D gene: TRBD1

CDR3 DNA: TGCGCCAGCAGCCAAGACCCCTCTCCCAATGAGCAGTTCTTC
CDR3 protein: CASSQDPSPNEQFF
J gene: TRBJ2-1
V gene: TRBV4-3
clone size: .
D gene: .